This record concerns one T cell receptor beta chain sequence. Taking its sample share into account, this clonotype is medium-sized (0.01 to 0.1%). It has no known antigen specificity. There are no base qualities to consult, and no much larger clone falls within one base. Instead of sorted cells or RNA, genomic DNA extracted from peripheral blood served as the source for amplifying TCR beta rearrangements. The data are from a study of T cell repertoires in aging, cancer and after chemotherapy (dated by TCRdb to the late 2010s). Regarding the study in general: Donors spanned six age groups from 30 or younger to 70 or older, with at least three individuals per group. Roughly 10 million TCR reads were contained in the full dataset. The cohort comprised 200 to 250 cancer patients, roughly 90 with hematological and fewer than 140 with solid cancers, plus 95 healthy donors as a reference group. To examine immunoaging and T cell reconstitution after chemotherapy, the study profiled TCR beta repertoires in peripheral blood from healthy donors and cancer patients. TCR repertoires from healthy donor controls were recorded over periods of several months to years and showed clear clonal overlap between repeated samplings. Points the paper makes about the study in general: Untreated patients with hematological or solid cancers showed significantly lower blood TCR diversity and higher clonality than age-matched healthy donors. An increase in median generation probability over the chemotherapy interval was observed in both cancer cohorts, suggesting that the repertoire was reconstituted through rebound thymic output. In healthy donors, the decline in TCR diversity with age was mainly due to loss of richness, whereas in cancer patients loss of evenness also played a role. According to the authors, the repertoire data do not allow conclusions to be drawn about immunological memory after chemotherapy.

Using a mixed TRB-A/B primer pool, multiplex touch-down PCR amplified rearranged TRB sequences covering the V, D and J segments. Illumina adapters and sample indices were added to the amplicons in two consecutive PCR reactions performed with Phusion HS II polymerase. The amplicons were purified from gel with the NucleoSpin Gel and PCR Clean-up kit and then assessed with Qubit and an Agilent 2100 Bioanalyzer. The libraries were sequenced on an Illumina MiSeq with 600-cycle, single-indexed, paired-end runs. The authors' pipeline ran thus. MiXCR versions 2.12 and 3.0.5 were used to process the TRB sequences. Each unique CDR3 nucleotide sequence counted as one clone, and only productive sequences with at least two reads were retained. Repertoire metrics included Shannon diversity, evenness, clonality (one minus evenness), and alpha-parameterized diversity profiles from alpha 0 to 5. The IGoR algorithm was used to calculate generation probabilities of clones in the paired pre- and post-chemotherapy samples. TCRdb took the public reads, trimmed them with fastp at Q25, ran MiXCR for clone calling and kept in-frame beta chains. Identical CDR3 proteins give one entry, which carries the most common genes and DNA. TCRdb's processing, not the authors', yielded these V and J calls. The sample yields about 12,000 distinct CDR3 sequences; about 31% were counted once. The ten largest clones add up to roughly a tenth of the sample.

The germline V gene supplies CDR1 KGHSH and CDR2 LQKENI. V and J are truncated by 4 bases and 9 bases respectively, leaving an intervening sequence of 10 bases. The CDR3, from cysteine to phenylalanine, totals 12 residues. The sequence is cut down to CDR3 DNA, 36 bases in frame from base 1. Sequencing input: blood. Recombination connected TRBV18 to TRBJ2-1; no D gene can be assigned with confidence. The sequence derives from a human donor in good health. The donor label of this sample is uncertain. The nucleotides read TGTGCCAGCTCACTAGGACGTAGTGAGCAGTTCTTC. This encodes CASSLGRSEQFF.